This TCR beta chain was recorded in a study of control samples from healthy donors and cancer patients. CDR3 length: 13 residues. Germline CDR1 is SGHRS and CDR2 is YFSETQ. V was cut by 1 base and J by 2 bases, with 4 bases left in between. Assay used: immunoSEQ multiplex PCR; TCRdb lists only in-frame clones, some missing. The data show 130,000 or so clones, less than 95% seen once. Sequenced input: blood. The chain carries TRBV5-1 and TRBJ1-3; D ambiguous. The TCR sequence derives from a young man in good health. CDR3 sequence reads: CASSLMAGNTIYF. As DNA, the CDR3 is TGCGCCAGCAGCTTGATGGCTGGAAACACCATATATTTT.